Following are 29 T cell receptor beta chains from one sample sequenced in a study of blood T cell repertoires in COVID-19. The assay was immunoSEQ multiplex PCR, and TCRdb's table has in-frame clones only and misses some. In the table there are approximately 530,000 clones, 85% to 90% of which are singletons. Sequenced sample: peripheral blood. The receptors derive from a woman aged 45-65 years with COVID-19, enrolled during active disease.

This chain connects TRBV11-2 to TRBJ1-1, with 10 bases lining up with TRBD1. The CDR3 loop spans 13 amino acids. V lost 6 bases to trimming and J lost 6 bases; unmatched junction nucleotides: 4. The germline CDR1 and CDR2 sequences are SGHAT and FQNNGV. CDR3 sequence reads: CASSRQGAAEAFF. As DNA, the CDR3 is TGTGCCAGCAGTCGACAGGGGGCCGCTGAAGCTTTCTTT.

This chain links TRBV12-5 with TRBJ1-6; 10 bases line up with TRBD1. The germline V gene encodes CDR1 LGHNT and CDR2 FRNRAP. The CDR3 is made up of 18 amino acids. V shed 6 bases and J 6 bases; nucleotides not matched to a gene: 14. The CDR3 here is CASGRYLGQGMGNSPLHF. CDR3 nucleotide sequence: TGTGCTAGTGGACGCTACCTGGGACAGGGGATGGGTAATTCACCCCTCCACTTT.

J is TRBJ1-5 and V is TRBV5-1, with 9 nucleotides matching TRBD1. This CDR3 region has 15 residues. V gave up 2 bases and J gave up 6 bases; unmatched junction bases: 6. Germline V gene sequence: CDR1 SGHRS, CDR2 YFSETQ. In nucleotides, the CDR3 is TGCGCCAGCAGCTTTGGGGACAGGGAATTTCAGCCCCAGCATTTT. Translated, it gives CASSFGDREFQPQHF.

Note on this clone: This same CDR3 is encoded by further DNA sequences in the sample. The genes are TRBV28 and TRBJ2-7, with D perhaps TRBD1 (6 bases). The CDR3 runs 12 residues. V was shortened by 3 bases and J by 3 bases, with 6 bases between the two germline ends. Germline CDR1 is MDHEN and CDR2 is SYDVKM. As DNA, the CDR3 is TGTGCCAGCAGTTTGGACAGCTACGAGCAGTACTTC. Protein: CASSLDSYEQYF.

This chain joins TRBV19 and TRBJ2-1, with 8 bases lining up with TRBD2. With V trimmed by 6 bases and J by 6 bases, 7 bases remained unmatched. This CDR3 contains 14 residues. CDR1 and CDR2 from the germline V gene are LNHDA and SQIVND (reference sequence). CDR3 loop: CASRGNLAGNEQFF. The CDR3, as DNA: TGTGCCAGTAGGGGTAATCTAGCGGGCAATGAGCAGTTCTTC.

This clone occurred a few times. This chain joins TRBV7-9 and TRBJ1-2; tentatively, D is TRBD1 (6 bases). Trimming shortened V by 4 bases and J by 2 bases, and 8 bases separated the two germline ends. The CDR3 is 13 amino acids. From germline, CDR1 is SEHNR and CDR2 FQNEAQ (reference sequence). CDR3: CASSSTGNYGYTF. CDR3 DNA: TGTGCCAGCAGCTCCACAGGGAACTATGGCTACACCTTC. Full variable domain (outside the CDR3, taken from reference TRBV7-9 and TRBJ1-2): DTGVSQNPRHKITKRGQNVTFRCDPISEHNRLYWYRQTLGQGPEFLTYFQNEAQLEKSRLLSDRFSAERPKGSFSTLEIQRTEQGDSAMYLCASSSTGNYGYTFGSGTRLTVV.

The chain combines TRBV27 with TRBJ1-5, with 8 positions matching TRBD1. Germline trimming cut 3 bases from V and 0 bases from J; bases unmatched to any gene: 7. The CDR3 totals 17 residues. Germline assignment: CDR1 MNHEY and CDR2 SMNVEV (reference sequence). CDR3 loop: CASSLTGAPYSNQPQHF. In nucleotides, the CDR3 is TGTGCCAGCAGTTTGACAGGGGCCCCCTATAGCAATCAGCCCCAGCATTTT.

The V and J genes are TRBV30 and TRBJ2-7, with a weak D call TRBD1 (5 bases). CDR3 size: 14 residues. The germline V gene has CDR1 GTSNPN and CDR2 SVGIG (reference sequence). V was cut by 0 bases and J by 2 bases, with 11 bases left in between. CDR3 sequence: CAWSVPPGTYEQYF. Written as DNA, the CDR3 is TGTGCCTGGAGTGTACCCCCAGGGACCTACGAGCAGTACTTC.

This clone was recorded only once. The chain recombines TRBV4-1 with TRBJ2-1; 7 bases map to TRBD2. This CDR3 is built from 15 residues. From germline, CDR1 is MGHRA and CDR2 YSYEKL. The J segment lost 12 bases and the V segment lost 1 base, leaving 12 bases of the junction unmatched. CDR3 loop: CASSQAGGGEVGQFF. CDR3 bases: TGCGCCAGCAGCCAAGCGGGGGGTGGTGAGGTCGGGCAGTTCTTC.

The J gene is TRBJ2-5, the V gene TRBV14; 8 nucleotides agree with TRBD1. The CDR3 runs to 14 residues. From germline, CDR1 is SGHDN and CDR2 FVKESK. Trimming took 4 bases from V and 7 from J; bases not matched to a gene: 8. The CDR3 sequence: CASSLIGQGGTQYF. CDR3 DNA: TGTGCCAGCAGCCTGATCGGACAGGGAGGGACCCAGTACTTC.

The chain is built from TRBV24-1 and TRBJ2-5; 12 bases are shared with TRBD2. CDR1 is KGHDR and CDR2 is SFDVKD in the germline V gene. The CDR3 is 18 residues long. Germline trimming cut 2 bases from V and 5 bases from J; bases unmatched to any gene: 11. CDR3 region: CATSDSNSLGTSGETQYF. The CDR3 DNA follows: TGTGCCACCAGTGATTCGAACTCCTTAGGGACTAGCGGGGAGACCCAGTACTTC.

The V gene is TRBV6-5, the J gene TRBJ1-2; D remains unclear. Germline CDR1 and CDR2: MNHEY and SVGAGI. V was trimmed by 5 bases and J by 5 bases, leaving 12 bases between them. This CDR3 region has 13 residues. CDR3 DNA sequence: TGTGCCAGCAGTCCCCATGGCCCTTATGGCTACACCTTC. Its translation: CASSPHGPYGYTF.

The chain couples TRBV28 to TRBJ2-3; D possibly corresponds to TRBD1 (6 bases). Trimming removed 6 bases from V and 3 bases from J, with 10 bases in between. This CDR3 region has 13 residues. CDR1 MDHEN and CDR2 SYDVKM come from the germline V gene. CDR3 DNA: TGTGCCAGCAGGGACAGCCAAACAGATACGCAGTATTTT. Its protein is CASRDSQTDTQYF.

The chain has TRBV19 and TRBJ2-3, with TRBD2 matching over 12 bases. CDR1 and CDR2 from the germline V gene are LNHDA and SQIVND (reference sequence). J lost 2 bases, V lost 6 bases, and 9 bases had no gene match. This CDR3 is built from 17 residues. CDR3 sequence: CASRTTSGGFPTDTQYF. CDR3 DNA: TGTGCCAGTAGGACGACTAGCGGGGGATTCCCCACAGATACGCAGTATTTT.

The chain has TRBV3-1 (or the pseudogene TRBV3-2) and TRBJ1-4, with 10 bases identical to TRBD1. The V segment lost 2 bases and the J segment 6 bases; nucleotides outside the gene matches: 3. From germline, CDR1 is LGHDT and CDR2 YNNKEL (reference sequence). The CDR3 spans 15 residues. Here the CDR3 DNA reads TGTGCCAGCAGCCAATGGACAGGGGGAGATGAAAAACTGTTTTTT. It is translated as CASSQWTGGDEKLFF.

CDR3 residues: CASSYASGGYEQYF. DNA for the CDR3: TGTGCCAGCAGCTACGCCAGCGGGGGCTACGAGCAGTACTTC. The gene calls are TRBV7-8 and TRBJ2-7, with 8 positions matching TRBD2. Germline-derived CDR1 and CDR2 are SGHVS and FQNEAQ. The CDR3 is 14 amino acids. V shed 4 bases, J shed 3 bases, and the junction held 5 bases outside the gene matches.

The V gene is TRBV6-5, the J gene TRBJ2-7, with 7 bases that match TRBD1. CDR3 length: 11 residues. Trimming removed 5 bases from V and 12 bases from J; junction bases left unmatched: 7. Germline V CDR1 and CDR2: MNHEY, SVGAGI. The CDR3 region is CASSKGALLYF. CDR3 sequence (DNA): TGTGCCAGCAGTAAGGGGGCCCTGCTGTACTTC.

This clone was counted at least ten times. CDR3 protein: CASSRGQDTGELFF. Written as DNA, the CDR3 is TGTGCCAGCAGTCGAGGACAGGACACCGGGGAGCTGTTTTTT. The chain carries TRBV5-5 and TRBJ2-2; 7 bases line up with TRBD1. The CDR3 is 14 residues long. Looked up from germline, CDR1 is SGHKS and CDR2 is YYEKEE (reference sequence). V shed 5 bases, J shed 3 bases, and the junction held 4 bases outside the gene matches. Combining the CDR3 with reference TRBV5-5 and TRBJ2-2 gives the whole variable domain DAGVTQSPTHLIKTRGQQVTLRCSPISGHKSVSWYQQVLGQGPQFIFQYYEKEERGRGNFPDRFSARQFPNYSSELNVNALLLGDSALYLCASSRGQDTGELFFGEGSRLTVL.

This chain uses TRBV7-9 with TRBJ1-1; D is perhaps TRBD1 (5 bases). CDR1 is SEHNR and CDR2 is FQNEAQ in the germline V gene (reference sequence). The CDR3 loop spans 13 amino acids. V was trimmed by 10 bases and J by 8 bases, leaving 20 bases between them. CDR3 sequence (DNA): TGTGCCACCCTGCCGGGGGTAGGGAGGGAAGCTTTCTTT. This encodes CATLPGVGREAFF. The whole variable domain, filled in from reference TRBV7-9 and TRBJ1-1, reads DTGVSQNPRHKITKRGQNVTFRCDPISEHNRLYWYRQTLGQGPEFLTYFQNEAQLEKSRLLSDRFSAERPKGSFSTLEIQRTEQGDSAMYLCATLPGVGREAFFGQGTRLTVV.

For this clone: Different DNA sequences within this sample yield the same CDR3. The chain employs TRBV11-3 and TRBJ2-2; D not resolved. This CDR3 spans 11 amino acids. The germline V gene encodes CDR1 SGHNT and CDR2 YENEEA. V was pared by 5 bases and J by 5 bases, with 3 bases between. CDR3: CASSLTGELFF. CDR3 nucleotide sequence: TGTGCCAGCAGCCTTACCGGGGAGCTGTTTTTT.

This chain connects TRBV28 to TRBJ2-3; 8 positions agree with TRBD2. In germline, CDR1 is MDHEN, CDR2 SYDVKM. J lost 2 bases, V lost 4 bases, and 5 bases had no gene match. The CDR3 length is 15 residues. CDR3 nucleotides: TGTGCCAGCAGTTCAGCGGGAGTCGACACAGATACGCAGTATTTT. Encoded protein: CASSSAGVDTDTQYF.

The rearrangement uses TRBV12-5 and TRBJ2-1; D possibly corresponds to TRBD1 (7 bases). Trimming removed 4 bases at V and 8 bases at J, with 24 bases between. This CDR3 spans 17 amino acids. The germline V gene has CDR1 LGHNT and CDR2 FRNRAP. DNA of the CDR3: TGTGCTAGTGGTTCTCCGTGGGGGGTGGGAACAGGGGATGAGCAGTTCTTC. It translates to CASGSPWGVGTGDEQFF.

This sequence joins TRBV24-1 and TRBJ2-2; TRBD2 matches 8 bases. Germline CDR1 and CDR2: KGHDR and SFDVKD. This CDR3 spans 15 amino acids. Trimming at V came to 7 bases and at J to 6 bases, leaving 9 bases not matched to a gene. CDR3 coding DNA: TGTGCCACCAGGCGCGGGACTAGTGTTTCCGGGGAGCTGTTTTTT. As protein: CATRRGTSVSGELFF.

The CDR3 sequence: CASSLSGGAHEETQYF. CDR3 sequence (DNA): TGTGCCAGCAGTCTCTCCGGGGGGGCGCATGAAGAGACCCAGTACTTC. The gene calls are TRBV28 and TRBJ2-5, with 8 bases that match TRBD2. V shed 5 bases and J 3 bases; nucleotides not matched to a gene: 11. The CDR3 has 16 residues. Per the germline V gene, CDR1 is MDHEN and CDR2 is SYDVKM.

The chain carries TRBV15 and TRBJ1-2; 7 bases are a match to TRBD1. Germline CDR1 LNHNV, CDR2 YYDKDF (reference sequence). J was trimmed by 6 bases and V by 0 bases; bases with no gene match: 7. The CDR3 spans 15 residues. CDR3 protein: CATSRDRDRVHGYTF. CDR3 sequence (DNA): TGTGCCACCAGCAGAGATCGAGACAGGGTGCATGGCTACACCTTC.

The chain links TRBV2 to TRBJ2-2; TRBD2 matches 7 bases. The ends lost 11 bases at V and 4 bases at J; junction bases unmatched: 10. Looked up from germline, CDR1 is SNHLY and CDR2 is FYNNEI. The CDR3 totals 14 residues. The CDR3 region has the DNA TGTGCCGCGACGGTAGCGGGCTCCACCGGGGAGCTGTTTTTT. Protein: CAATVAGSTGELFF.

J is TRBJ1-1 and V is TRBV3-1 (or the pseudogene TRBV3-2), with a weak D call TRBD1 (5 bases). Trimming pared 4 bases from V and 1 base from J, leaving 13 bases between. This CDR3 is 15 amino acids long. Germline assignment: CDR1 LGHDT and CDR2 YNNKEL (reference sequence). The CDR3 region is CASSPLTVTNTEAFF. The CDR3, as DNA: TGTGCCAGCAGCCCCCTGACAGTGACGAACACTGAAGCTTTCTTT.

Concerning this clone: Other DNA sequences within the sample encode an identical CDR3. The rearrangement joins TRBV10-3 to TRBJ1-4; D perhaps matches TRBD1 (5 bases). Germline-derived CDR1 and CDR2 are ENHRY and SYGVKD. This CDR3 contains 14 residues. V gave up 3 bases and J gave up 5 bases, with 10 bases separating them. The CDR3 loop is CAISDRQLNEKLFF. In DNA, the CDR3 is TGTGCCATCAGTGATCGACAGTTAAATGAAAAACTGTTTTTT.

On this clone itself: At the DNA level, this CDR3 is encoded by other sequences in the same sample as well. The V call is TRBV5-1, the J call TRBJ1-1; D is unresolved. Germline V gene data show CDR1 as SGHRS and CDR2 as YFSETQ. This CDR3 is built from 12 residues. Trimming pared 4 bases from V and 2 bases from J, leaving 6 bases between. The CDR3 DNA sequence: TGCGCCAGCAGCCCAGGTAACACTGAAGCTTTCTTT. Translation gives CASSPGNTEAFF.